This T cell receptor (beta chain) originates from a study of T cells in Graves' hyperthyroidism and ophthalmopathy. Study findings and constraints: In the blood, most expanded thyroid clonotypes above 0.001 appeared as well. Ophthalmopathy could be told apart from stable hyperthyroidism with a 13 V-J model. The model foresaw ophthalmopathy a median around 6 months prior to onset.

The V gene lost 1 base and the J gene lost 0 bases, with 6 bases spanning the gap. The CDR3 covers 14 residues. Germline CDR1 is SGHTA and CDR2 is FQGNSA. This clonotype has only a few counts. Its antigen remains unknown. Amplified regions were TCR beta CDR3 sequences from RNA transcripts. Primed by the HTBI set, a first-round RT-PCR was run on the TCR CDR3. TCRdb passed the multiplex PCR reads through MiXCR, listing each CDR3 protein once. Of 360,000 or so distinct CDR3 sequences in the sample, about a fifth were seen once. For Graves' hyperthyroidism to be stable, ophthalmopathy could not progress within 18 months.

Sequencing was done on a sample of blood. This clonotype was obtained from a young woman with Graves' hyperthyroidism. The rearrangement joins TRBV7-2 to TRBJ2-5; the D is unclear. CDR3 in amino acids: CASSLESYQETQYF. CDR3 sequence (DNA): TGTGCCAGCAGCTTAGAGTCGTACCAAGAGACCCAGTACTTC.